This T cell receptor (beta chain) was observed in a study of blood T cell repertoires in COVID-19. Study information: Acute and convalescent COVID-19 samples came from the United States, Italy and Spain.

Measured with immunoSEQ multiplex PCR; TCRdb has only the in-frame clones, and not every one. This table has roughly 220,000 clones, approximately 86% appearing once. Individuals aged about 18 to 95 years were recruited from fewer than 25 US areas. Cohorts were assigned according to the clinical history that participants reported. Sequencing input: PBMCs or T cells enriched from blood (not recorded which). The sequence derives from a woman between 40 and 50 years old with acute COVID-19.

CDR3 in amino acids: CASSPSSTSGYNEQFF. As DNA, the CDR3 is TGTGCCAGCAGCCCCTCGTCGACTAGCGGGTACAATGAGCAGTTCTTC. The rearrangement uses TRBV9 and TRBJ2-1; 10 positions agree with TRBD2. The junction had 8 bases not matched to a gene; V was cut back by 4 bases and J by 4 bases. The CDR3 spans 16 residues. Germline V gives CDR1 SGDLS, CDR2 YYNGEE.